The clone carrying this T cell receptor beta chain has just one count. What it binds is unknown. One entry per CDR3 protein, called by TCRdb with MiXCR from the 5' RACE reads. Among 55,000 to 75,000 distinct CDR3 sequences listed, 9.5% to 15% were seen once. The data were obtained in a study of neurological immune-mediated disorders. V was trimmed by 3 bases and J by 0 bases, leaving 12 bases between them. CDR1 is MGHDK and CDR2 is SYGVNS in the germline V gene. The CDR3 is made up of 15 amino acids. Study-wide results and caveats: Private repertoires in all groups were suggested by the finding that expanded clones across subjects shared no CDR3 amino acid sequences.

The clonotype was recovered from a woman aged 55 to 70 with HTLV-1-associated myelopathy (HAM/TSP). Material: PBMCs. The rearrangement links TRBV25-1 to TRBJ2-7; D is ambiguous. CDR3 coding DNA: TGTGCCAGCAGTGACCTTGGAGATTTCTCCTACGAGCAGTACTTC. Its translation is CASSDLGDFSYEQYF.